These 17 T cell receptor beta chains share one sample of origin, sequenced in a study of spatial heterogeneity in lung cancer. TCRdb re-called the 5' RACE reads through MiXCR, storing one row per CDR3 protein. The sample lists roughly 38,000 distinct CDR3 sequences; about 10% were seen once. Time point defined: blood at routine non-recurrence follow-up after resection. The specimen was PBMCs, collected at follow-up. The receptors stem from a female donor with early-stage non-small cell lung cancer.

Only a few counts were recorded for this clonotype. Written as DNA, the CDR3 is TGCAGCGTTAGTAGCGGGGGGGCCTCCAATGAGCAGTTCTTC. It codes for CSVSSGGASNEQFF. This chain connects TRBV29-1 to TRBJ2-1; 11 nucleotides agree with TRBD2. Germline values: CDR1 SQVTM, CDR2 ANQGSEA. The CDR3 spans 14 residues. Trimming at V came to 5 bases and at J to 6 bases, leaving 6 bases not matched to a gene.

In its sample, this clonotype ranks as medium-sized. The gene calls are TRBV9 and TRBJ2-7, with D possibly being TRBD2 (5 bases). CDR3 length: 12 amino acids. The ends were cut back, 7 bases at V and 3 bases at J, with 11 bases in the middle. Looked up from germline, CDR1 is SGDLS and CDR2 is YYNGEE. The CDR3 here is CASSLTSYEQYF. The DNA of the CDR3 is TGTGCCAGCTCCCTCACTAGCTACGAGCAGTACTTC.

The J gene is TRBJ2-7, the V gene TRBV4-1; D is perhaps TRBD2 (5 bases). This CDR3 is 14 amino acids long. The germline V and J ends were trimmed by 5 bases and 2 bases, with 13 bases remaining between them. Germline lookup yields CDR1 MGHRA and CDR2 YSYEKL. For the CDR3, the DNA is TGCGCCAGCAGCGCGGAGCCCGGGACCTACGAGCAGTACTTC. Translation: CASSAEPGTYEQYF.

This clonotype has a handful of counts. The V gene is TRBV7-8, the J gene TRBJ1-1, with a weak D call TRBD1 (6 bases). CDR1 and CDR2 (germline): SGHVS, FQNEAQ. The CDR3 length is 14 residues. Trimming removed 1 base at V and 5 bases at J, with 11 bases between. The chain's CDR3 is CASSLGGRGTEAFF. The CDR3 DNA reads TGTGCCAGCAGCTTAGGGGGCAGGGGAACTGAAGCTTTCTTT.

This clonotype was found a few times. This sequence joins TRBV5-1 and TRBJ2-1, with TRBD2 identical over 9 bases. This CDR3 contains 15 residues. Germline lookup yields CDR1 SGHRS and CDR2 YFSETQ. V shed 2 bases and J 4 bases; nucleotides not matched to a gene: 4. The CDR3 loop reads CASSFQRGAYNEQFF. CDR3 DNA sequence: TGCGCCAGCAGCTTCCAGCGGGGGGCGTACAATGAGCAGTTCTTC.

This clonotype turned up a few times. The chain recombines TRBV7-2 with TRBJ1-1, with D uncertain. The CDR3 contains 15 residues. The V and J ends lost 1 base and 2 bases respectively, with 11 bases between them. Germline V gives CDR1 SGHTA, CDR2 FQGNSA. In DNA, the CDR3 is TGTGCCAGCAGCTTAGTTGGAAAGCCCAACACTGAAGCTTTCTTT. It translates to CASSLVGKPNTEAFF.

This clonotype was seen ten or more times. The rearrangement joins TRBV5-4 to TRBJ2-2, with no clear D. The CDR3 is 14 residues long. Trimming pared 0 bases from V and 8 bases from J, leaving 11 bases between. Germline CDR1 is SGHNT and CDR2 is YYREEE (reference sequence). This CDR3 is CASSLEGRSGELFF. The CDR3 nucleotides read TGTGCCAGCAGCTTGGAAGGCCGTTCGGGGGAGCTGTTTTTT.

This clonotype was detected a few times. V gene TRBV28 combines with J gene TRBJ1-2; perhaps TRBD1 as D (5 bases). V dropped 3 bases and J dropped 0 bases, with 14 bases sitting between them. The CDR3 totals 16 residues. CDR1 MDHEN and CDR2 SYDVKM come from the germline V gene. The CDR3 DNA reads as TGTGCCAGCAGTTTTGACAGTCGACGAGCTAACTATGGCTACACCTTC. Amino acids: CASSFDSRRANYGYTF.

This clonotype occurred many times. V gene TRBV20-1 combines with J gene TRBJ1-1; 8 bases map to TRBD1. The CDR3 consists of 16 residues. Trimming removed 2 bases from V and 0 bases from J; junction bases left unmatched: 8. Germline V gives CDR1 DFQATT, CDR2 SNEGSKA (reference sequence). Written as DNA, the CDR3 is TGCAGTGCTAGATCCCCCATGACAGGGGTGAACACTGAAGCTTTCTTT. This gives the protein CSARSPMTGVNTEAFF.

This clonotype was found many times. The chain uses TRBV20-1 and TRBJ2-1, with TRBD2 identical over 10 bases. CDR3 length: 14 residues. CDR1 and CDR2 from the germline V gene are DFQATT and SNEGSKA (reference sequence). CDR3 bases: TGCAGCCCAGTAGCGGGGGGCCAATACAATGAGCAGTTCTTC. Translation: CSPVAGGQYNEQFF.

This clonotype was recorded many times. CDR3 DNA sequence: TGCGCCAGCAGCCTAAGGGGAAACACTGAAGCTTTCTTT. Translated, it gives CASSLRGNTEAFF. The V call is TRBV4-1, the J call TRBJ1-1; D perhaps matches TRBD1 (5 bases). Trimming removed 4 bases at V and 2 bases at J, with 8 bases between. The germline CDR1 and CDR2 sequences are MGHRA and YSYEKL. The CDR3 covers 13 residues.

This clonotype was seen at least ten times. J is TRBJ2-5 and V is TRBV20-1, with 9 bases that match TRBD2. The J segment lost 0 bases and the V segment lost 2 bases, leaving 16 bases of the junction unmatched. This CDR3 contains 19 residues. Germline loops: CDR1 DFQATT, CDR2 SNEGSKA (reference sequence). The CDR3 sequence is CSARLPEQGLAGDQETQYF. The CDR3 DNA reads as TGCAGTGCTAGACTCCCGGAACAAGGCTTAGCGGGGGACCAAGAGACCCAGTACTTC.

Ten or more counts support this clonotype. The chain recombines TRBV9 with TRBJ1-1; D unclear. V dropped 3 bases and J dropped 5 bases, with 11 bases sitting between them. CDR3 length equals 13 residues. Per the germline V gene, CDR1 is SGDLS and CDR2 is YYNGEE. CDR3 loop: CASSGVGVTEAFF. The CDR3 nucleotides read TGTGCCAGCAGCGGAGTTGGGGTGACTGAAGCTTTCTTT.

This clonotype was seen many times. The gene calls are TRBV6-5 and TRBJ2-4; D is uncertain. The germline CDR1 and CDR2 sequences are MNHEY and SVGAGI. The CDR3 contains 14 residues. V was clipped by 6 bases and J by 6 bases, with 15 bases between them. Here the CDR3 reads CASSREGIRNIQYF. DNA for the CDR3: TGTGCCAGCAGCCGCGAAGGGATTCGAAACATTCAGTACTTC.

This clonotype was observed a handful of times. J is TRBJ2-1 and V is TRBV6-2 or TRBV6-3, with 9 bases fitting TRBD2. J lost 0 bases, V lost 0 bases, and 12 bases had no gene match. Germline CDR1 is MNHEY and CDR2 is SVGEGT. The CDR3 is 20 amino acids. The CDR3 DNA sequence: TGTGCCAGCAGTTACTCGAATAGCGGGGGTTACTTCAACTCCTACAATGAGCAGTTCTTC. Protein sequence: CASSYSNSGGYFNSYNEQFF.

The chain couples TRBV28 to TRBJ2-7; D might be TRBD1 (5 bases). In germline, CDR1 is MDHEN, CDR2 SYDVKM. This CDR3 has 14 amino acids. V gave up 7 bases and J gave up 3 bases, with 16 bases separating them. CDR3 DNA: TGTGCCAGCACACCCCCAGGGAATCGCTACGAGCAGTACTTC. It codes for CASTPPGNRYEQYF.

This clonotype was observed at least ten times. The V and J genes are TRBV12-2 and TRBJ2-4. TRBV12-2 is assigned pseudogene status. The CDR3 runs 16 residues. The CDR3 coding sequence is TGTGCAAGTCGCTTAGCGCGGGGATTAGCCAAAAACATTCAGTACTTC. This gives the protein CASRLARGLAKNIQYF.